This T cell receptor (beta chain) was profiled in a study of CD8+CD57+ T cells in acquired aplastic anemia. Study as a whole: CD4+ and CD8+ cells, once sorted, gave DNA averaging around 3.4 ug.

As for this clonotype: Its antigen remains unknown.

It was patients with CD8+CD57+ cell expansion by flow cytometry who were chosen for sequencing. Everyone among the patients had severe acquired aplastic anemia. Blood was sampled before the patients had received any therapy. The germline gives CDR1 ENHRY, CDR2 SYGVKD. This CDR3 spans 12 amino acids. Trimming cost V 0 bases and J 10 bases, with 7 bases left between them. TCR beta VDJ and CDR3 were profiled, and genomic DNA was the template. From the reads, TCRdb called clonotypes with MiXCR, one entry per CDR3 protein. This table has 250,000 or so distinct CDR3 sequences, more than 40% appearing once. Study-level results: Patients showed no significant difference from controls in CD8+ Simpson's diversity.

Material: sorted CD4+, CD8+, or CD8+CD57+ T cells (not recorded which) from PBMCs. This TCR came from a human donor with aplastic anemia. V gene TRBV10-3 combines with J gene TRBJ1-3; no reliable D call. The CDR3 DNA reads TGTGCCATCAGTGAGTCACCGGGAACCATATATTTT. Translated: CAISESPGTIYF.